A selection of T cell receptor beta chains follows, all from one sample in a study of blood T cell repertoires in COVID-19. Using immunoSEQ multiplex PCR, the repertoire was profiled, and TCRdb retains in-frame clones only, with some absent. The sample records 300,000 to 450,000 clones, 85% to 90% being singletons. Sequencing was done on a sample of PBMCs or T cells enriched from blood (not recorded which). The receptors derive from a young man who had recovered from COVID-19. Each CDR3 is given with its conserved first and last residue. A D gene is named only where the DNA matches it firmly. Only part of the rows carry a size: once, few, many, or a class if the clone is expanded.

DNA: TGTGCCAGCAGAACGCTTACCCTGACAGGGGGCTATGCGCCCCAGCATTTT
CDR3: CASRTLTLTGGYAPQHF
J: TRBJ1-5
size: .
D: .
V: TRBV21-1

DNA: TGTGCCAGCAGCCAAGATCGCGGGACCACAGATACGCAGTATTTT
CDR3: CASSQDRGTTDTQYF
J: TRBJ2-3
size: .
D: .
V: TRBV3-1/TRBV3-2

DNA: TGTGCCAGCAGCCCATCTAGCGGGGGGAACCACGAGCAGTACTTC
CDR3: CASSPSSGGNHEQYF
J: TRBJ2-7
size: .
D: TRBD2
V: TRBV3-1/TRBV3-2

DNA: TGCGCCAGCAGCTTGGCCCCAGGGGCCTATAATTCACCCCTCCACTTT
CDR3: CASSLAPGAYNSPLHF
J: TRBJ1-6
size: .
D: .
V: TRBV5-1

DNA: TGTGCCAGCAGCTTAGAAGTGCGGGAGGGCCTAGAGCAGTACTTC
CDR3: CASSLEVREGLEQYF
J: TRBJ2-7
size: .
D: TRBD2
V: TRBV7-9

DNA: TGTGCTAGTGGTTTGGCACAGGGGGTTGTGGTTGAAGCTTTCTTT
CDR3: CASGLAQGVVVEAFF
J: TRBJ1-1
size: .
D: TRBD1
V: TRBV12-5

DNA: TGTGCCATCCGGAGAGAACTTAGTGCCACAGATACGCAGTATTTT
CDR3: CAIRRELSATDTQYF
J: TRBJ2-3
size: .
D: .
V: TRBV10-3

DNA: TGTGCCAGCAGCCTAGACTCCTTCTCTGGAAACACCATATATTTT
CDR3: CASSLDSFSGNTIYF
J: TRBJ1-3
size: .
D: .
V: TRBV11-3

DNA: TGTGCCAGCAGTTCCCTCACCCAGGGGTGGGGCTACACCTTC
CDR3: CASSSLTQGWGYTF
J: TRBJ1-2
size: .
D: .
V: TRBV7-2

DNA: TGTGCCAGCACTCCGACAGGCGCATATAATTCACCCCTCCACTTT
CDR3: CASTPTGAYNSPLHF
J: TRBJ1-6
size: once
D: .
V: TRBV25-1

DNA: TGTGCCAGCAGCTTGTTGGTCCTCGGGTCCTATGGCTACACCTTC
CDR3: CASSLLVLGSYGYTF
J: TRBJ1-2
size: .
D: .
V: TRBV5-4

DNA: TGTGCCAGCAGCCAAGGGCAGGAGACCCAGTACTTC
CDR3: CASSQGQETQYF
J: TRBJ2-5
size: .
D: .
V: TRBV4-2

DNA: TGTGCCATCAGTGAGTCTGGGGGCCCCAATCAGCCCCAGCATTTT
CDR3: CAISESGGPNQPQHF
J: TRBJ1-5
size: few
D: .
V: TRBV10-3

DNA: TGTGCTAGTGCCACTGGACAGGGGGCATCTGAAGCTTTCTTT
CDR3: CASATGQGASEAFF
J: TRBJ1-1
size: .
D: TRBD1
V: TRBV12-5

DNA: TGTGCCAGCAGTTTACACACAGATTCACCCCTCCACTTT
CDR3: CASSLHTDSPLHF
J: TRBJ1-6
size: .
D: .
V: TRBV12-3/TRBV12-4

DNA: TGTGCCAGCAGTTTAGAGGACAGCAACTCACCCCTCCACTTT
CDR3: CASSLEDSNSPLHF
J: TRBJ1-6
size: .
D: .
V: TRBV27

DNA: TGCGCCAGCAGCTTTCCCCTATGGACAGGCCAGAACTATGGCTACACCTTC
CDR3: CASSFPLWTGQNYGYTF
J: TRBJ1-2
size: .
D: TRBD1
V: TRBV5-1

DNA: TGTGCCAGCACCCCCCGGGGGGGTGGGGGTGAAGCTTTCTTT
CDR3: CASTPRGGGGEAFF
J: TRBJ1-1
size: .
D: .
V: TRBV6-5

DNA: TGTGCCAGCAGTTTCCGACAGGGCCCTGAAGCTTTCTTT
CDR3: CASSFRQGPEAFF
J: TRBJ1-1
size: .
D: TRBD1
V: TRBV28

DNA: TGTGCCAGCTCAGCGGGGCCCTCCTACGAGCAGTACTTC
CDR3: CASSAGPSYEQYF
J: TRBJ2-7
size: .
D: .
V: TRBV18

DNA: TGTGCCAGCAGTTCCACCGACAGGGGGTTCTACAATGAGCAGTTCTTC
CDR3: CASSSTDRGFYNEQFF
J: TRBJ2-1
size: .
D: TRBD1
V: TRBV28

DNA: TGTGCCAGTAGTATCTTACCGGGGAGCCTGGCCTACGAGCAGTACTTC
CDR3: CASSILPGSLAYEQYF
J: TRBJ2-7
size: .
D: .
V: TRBV19

DNA: TGTGCCAGCAGTTTATGGTTCGGGACAGGGGATCTCGGGGCCAACGTCCTGACTTTC
CDR3: CASSLWFGTGDLGANVLTF
J: TRBJ2-6
size: few
D: TRBD1
V: TRBV27

DNA: TGTGCCAGCAGCTTAAATTGGCCCTTGTTC
CDR3: CASSLNWPLF
J: TRBJ1-2
size: .
D: .
V: TRBV7-9

DNA: TGCGCCAGCAGCGAAAGCGGGAGTGTCGGGGAGCTGTTTTTT
CDR3: CASSESGSVGELFF
J: TRBJ2-2
size: .
D: TRBD2
V: TRBV5-1

DNA: TGCGCCAGCAGCTCCAGCGGGAGCTACAATGAGCAGTTCTTC
CDR3: CASSSSGSYNEQFF
J: TRBJ2-1
size: .
D: TRBD2
V: TRBV5-1

DNA: TGTGCCAGTAGTGCGTTTCTGGAGACAGGGGGCACCGATCGTGAAAAACTGTTTTTT
CDR3: CASSAFLETGGTDREKLFF
J: TRBJ1-4
size: .
D: TRBD1
V: TRBV19

DNA: TGCGCCAGCAGCCAAGACCTCGTAGGACAGGGGAGAGTCTTT
CDR3: CASSQDLVGQGRVF
J: TRBJ1-1
size: .
D: TRBD1
V: TRBV4-1

DNA: TGTGCCAGCACCCTAAATACAGGGGCCCTGATGACCCTCCACTTT
CDR3: CASTLNTGALMTLHF
J: TRBJ1-6
size: .
D: TRBD1
V: TRBV6-5

DNA: TGTGCCAGCAGTTTATTTCGGGGGGCGAATGAGCAGTTCTTC
CDR3: CASSLFRGANEQFF
J: TRBJ2-1
size: .
D: .
V: TRBV28

DNA: TGCGCCAGCAGCTTGGGTAGCGGGGGGTACGAGCAGTACTTC
CDR3: CASSLGSGGYEQYF
J: TRBJ2-7
size: .
D: TRBD2
V: TRBV5-1

DNA: TGTGCCACCAGCAGAGAAACGAGGTCTTCGTCTGGTGAGCAGTTCTTC
CDR3: CATSRETRSSSGEQFF
J: TRBJ2-1
size: .
D: .
V: TRBV15

DNA: TGTGCCAGCAGCTTATGGACAGTCGAAGTGGCTTTCTTT
CDR3: CASSLWTVEVAFF
J: TRBJ1-1
size: .
D: .
V: TRBV7-9

DNA: TGTGCCAGCAGTCCCATTGGGGCCCTGGGGGAGACCCAGTACTTC
CDR3: CASSPIGALGETQYF
J: TRBJ2-5
size: .
D: .
V: TRBV6-2/TRBV6-3

DNA: TGTGCCAGCAGTCTCACAGGGTTCTATGGCTACACCTTC
CDR3: CASSLTGFYGYTF
J: TRBJ1-2
size: .
D: .
V: TRBV5-8

DNA: TGTGCCACCATGCCGGCGGGCAGATTGAACACTGAAGCTTTCTTT
CDR3: CATMPAGRLNTEAFF
J: TRBJ1-1
size: .
D: .
V: TRBV27

DNA: TGTGCCAGCCGACCTCGCGGGCTCCGGTCGGCTTTCTTT
CDR3: CASRPRGLRSAFF
J: TRBJ1-1
size: .
D: .
V: TRBV7-3

DNA: TGTGCCAGCTCACCATGGAGCGAAGAGACCCAGTACTTC
CDR3: CASSPWSEETQYF
J: TRBJ2-5
size: .
D: .
V: TRBV18

DNA: TGTGCCATCAGTGAGACAGGACCTAGCAATCAGCCCCAGCATTTT
CDR3: CAISETGPSNQPQHF
J: TRBJ1-5
size: .
D: .
V: TRBV10-3

DNA: TGTGCCAGCAGCTTAAGCCCGGGTGGTTCACCCCTCCACTTT
CDR3: CASSLSPGGSPLHF
J: TRBJ1-6
size: .
D: .
V: TRBV7-9

DNA: TGTGCCAGCAGCTTAGTTGAGGGAAGCTCCTACGAGCAGTACTTC
CDR3: CASSLVEGSSYEQYF
J: TRBJ2-7
size: .
D: .
V: TRBV7-6

DNA: TGTGCCAGCAGCTTTAATGCGCGGAACACTGAAGCTTTCTTT
CDR3: CASSFNARNTEAFF
J: TRBJ1-1
size: once
D: .
V: TRBV5-5

DNA: TGTGCCAGCAGCCGACAGGTTTCAGGTTATGGCTACACCTTC
CDR3: CASSRQVSGYGYTF
J: TRBJ1-2
size: .
D: .
V: TRBV14

DNA: TGTGCCAGCAGCCAAGAGGCTAGCGGGTACACAGATACGCAGTATTTT
CDR3: CASSQEASGYTDTQYF
J: TRBJ2-3
size: .
D: TRBD2
V: TRBV3-1/TRBV3-2

DNA: TGCGCCAGCAGCCAGCCCTGGGACATATGCACAGATACGCAGTATTTT
CDR3: CASSQPWDICTDTQYF
J: TRBJ2-3
size: .
D: .
V: TRBV4-3

DNA: TGTGCCAGCAGTTCTCCCTGGGAGGCGACCTACGAGCAGTACTTC
CDR3: CASSSPWEATYEQYF
J: TRBJ2-7
size: .
D: .
V: TRBV28

DNA: TGTGCCACCGACGACAGGGGCACTGAAGCTTTCTTT
CDR3: CATDDRGTEAFF
J: TRBJ1-1
size: .
D: TRBD1
V: TRBV19

DNA: TGTGCCAGCAGTGCAGGGCTTAAATTGAACACCGGGGAGCTGTTTTTT
CDR3: CASSAGLKLNTGELFF
J: TRBJ2-2
size: .
D: .
V: TRBV6-4

DNA: TGTGCCAGCTCACCTGGGAGTGAAGATACGCAGTATTTT
CDR3: CASSPGSEDTQYF
J: TRBJ2-3
size: .
D: .
V: TRBV18

DNA: TGTGCCAGCAGCTTAATGGGTCAGGGGGACTATGGCTACACCTTC
CDR3: CASSLMGQGDYGYTF
J: TRBJ1-2
size: .
D: TRBD1
V: TRBV7-9

DNA: TGCGCCAGCAGCTTGGCCAGCACGGGGGAGCAGTACTTC
CDR3: CASSLASTGEQYF
J: TRBJ2-7
size: .
D: .
V: TRBV5-1

DNA: TGCGCCAGCAGCCAAGATTTAAGACTAGCGGGCTACAATGAGCAGTTCTTC
CDR3: CASSQDLRLAGYNEQFF
J: TRBJ2-1
size: .
D: TRBD2
V: TRBV4-1

DNA: TGTGCCAGCAGCCAAGCGTTGTGGGGACAGGGGAACACCGGGGAGCTGTTTTTT
CDR3: CASSQALWGQGNTGELFF
J: TRBJ2-2
size: .
D: TRBD1
V: TRBV3-1/TRBV3-2

DNA: TGTGCCACCAGTGATCCCCGCGGGGGGATGGAGACTTTCTTT
CDR3: CATSDPRGGMETFF
J: TRBJ1-1
size: .
D: .
V: TRBV24-1

DNA: TGTGCCAGCAGTTACTTTCGGGATACGCAGTATTTT
CDR3: CASSYFRDTQYF
J: TRBJ2-3
size: .
D: .
V: TRBV6-2/TRBV6-3

DNA: TGTGCCAGCAGCTTGTTCGGAGAGCCCGGAAACACCATATATTTT
CDR3: CASSLFGEPGNTIYF
J: TRBJ1-3
size: .
D: .
V: TRBV5-8

DNA: TGTGCCAGCAGCGACACAGGGGGCAACGGCTACACCTTC
CDR3: CASSDTGGNGYTF
J: TRBJ1-2
size: .
D: TRBD1
V: TRBV5-6